This T cell receptor (beta chain) was sequenced for a study of OX40 agonist ivuxolimab in advanced cancers. The germline V gene has CDR1 LNHDA and CDR2 SQIVND (reference sequence). The CDR3 runs 14 residues. V was clipped by 3 bases and J by 2 bases; unmatched bases: 4. Remarks on this clone: This sample also contains other DNA sequences that code for the same CDR3.

Only in-frame clones appear in the TCRdb table, and some are missing; sequencing was by immunoSEQ multiplex PCR. The table shows around 58,000 clones, with 84% occurring only once. The sequenced sample was CD4+ or CD8+ T cells sorted from blood, obtained in a trial of the OX40 agonist ivuxolimab. The chain carries TRBV19 and TRBJ2-7; TRBD2 aligns across 7 bases. The clonotype comes from an adult with an advanced solid tumor such as melanoma, head and neck, liver or kidney cancer. The CDR3 loop reads CASSIRSGPYEQYF. The CDR3 region has the DNA TGTGCCAGTAGTATCCGTAGCGGGCCCTACGAGCAGTACTTC. The full variable domain, rest sourced from reference TRBV19 and TRBJ2-7, is DGGITQSPKYLFRKEGQNVTLSCEQNLNHDAMYWYRQDPGQGLRLIYYSQIVNDFQKGDIAEGYSVSREKKESFPLTVTSAQKNPTAFYLCASSIRSGPYEQYFGPGTRLTVT.